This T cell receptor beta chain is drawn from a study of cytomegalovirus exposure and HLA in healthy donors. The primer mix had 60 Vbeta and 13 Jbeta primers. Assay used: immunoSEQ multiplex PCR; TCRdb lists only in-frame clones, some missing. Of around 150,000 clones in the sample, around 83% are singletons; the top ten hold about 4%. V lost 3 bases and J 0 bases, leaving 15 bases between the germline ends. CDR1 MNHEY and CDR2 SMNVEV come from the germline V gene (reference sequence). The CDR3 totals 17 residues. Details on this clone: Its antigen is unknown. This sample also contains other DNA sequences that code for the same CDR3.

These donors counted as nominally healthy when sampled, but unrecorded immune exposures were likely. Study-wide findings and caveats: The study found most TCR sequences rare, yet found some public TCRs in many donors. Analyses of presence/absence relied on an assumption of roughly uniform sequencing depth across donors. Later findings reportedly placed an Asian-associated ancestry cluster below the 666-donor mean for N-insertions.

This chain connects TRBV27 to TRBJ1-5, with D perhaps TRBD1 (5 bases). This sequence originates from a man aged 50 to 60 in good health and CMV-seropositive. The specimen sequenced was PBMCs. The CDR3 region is CASSLTGELYSNQPQHF. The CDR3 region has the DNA TGTGCCAGCAGTTTGACGGGGGAATTATATAGCAATCAGCCCCAGCATTTT.